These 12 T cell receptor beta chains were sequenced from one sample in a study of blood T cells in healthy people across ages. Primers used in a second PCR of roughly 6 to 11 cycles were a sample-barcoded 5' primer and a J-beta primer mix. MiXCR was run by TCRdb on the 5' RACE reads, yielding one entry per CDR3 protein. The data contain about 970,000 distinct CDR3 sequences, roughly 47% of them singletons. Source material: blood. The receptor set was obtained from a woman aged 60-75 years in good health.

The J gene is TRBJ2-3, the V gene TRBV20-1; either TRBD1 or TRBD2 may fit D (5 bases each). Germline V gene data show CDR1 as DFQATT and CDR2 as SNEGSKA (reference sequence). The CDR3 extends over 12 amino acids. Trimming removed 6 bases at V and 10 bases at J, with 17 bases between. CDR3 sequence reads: CSAGGGTHAQYF. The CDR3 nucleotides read TGCAGTGCCGGTGGGGGAACTCACGCGCAGTATTTT.

Written as DNA, the CDR3 is TGTGCCACCAGCAGCCCGCGGGAGTGGCAGGAGACCCAGTACTTC. Encoded protein: CATSSPREWQETQYF. V is TRBV15 and J is TRBJ2-5, with TRBD2 identical over 7 bases. After removal of 3 bases from V and 5 bases from J, the junction contained 9 bases not matched to a gene. Germline V gives CDR1 LNHNV, CDR2 YYDKDF (reference sequence). CDR3 length: 15 residues.

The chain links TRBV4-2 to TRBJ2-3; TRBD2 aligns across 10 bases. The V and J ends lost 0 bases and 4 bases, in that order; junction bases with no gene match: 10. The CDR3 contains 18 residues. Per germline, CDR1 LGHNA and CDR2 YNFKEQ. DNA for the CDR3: TGTGCCAGCAGCCAAGATCAAGCGGGAGGGTTTTCCCCAGATACGCAGTATTTT. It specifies CASSQDQAGGFSPDTQYF.

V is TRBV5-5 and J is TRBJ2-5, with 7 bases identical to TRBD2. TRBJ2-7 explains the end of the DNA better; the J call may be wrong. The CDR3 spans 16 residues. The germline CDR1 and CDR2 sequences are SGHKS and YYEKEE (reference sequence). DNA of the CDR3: TGTGCCAGCAGCTCATTGAGACGAGCGGGATCCTACGAGCAGTACTTC. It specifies CASSSLRRAGSYEQYF.

CDR3 bases: TGTGCCAGCAGTTTTCTGGGGAGAGGGGAGACCCAGTACTTC. Amino acid sequence: CASSFLGRGETQYF. The V call is TRBV27, the J call TRBJ2-5, with D perhaps TRBD2 (5 bases). Deletions cut 3 bases from V and 5 bases from J, with 13 bases between. Germline loops: CDR1 MNHEY, CDR2 SMNVEV (reference sequence). This CDR3 spans 14 amino acids.

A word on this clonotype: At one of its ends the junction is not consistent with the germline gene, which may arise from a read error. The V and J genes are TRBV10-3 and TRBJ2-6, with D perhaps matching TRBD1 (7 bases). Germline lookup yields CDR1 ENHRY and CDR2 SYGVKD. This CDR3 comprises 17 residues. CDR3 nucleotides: TGTGTCATCAGTGGGGGGACAGCGAACTCTGGGGCCAACGTCCTGACTTTC. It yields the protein CVISGGTANSGANVLTF.

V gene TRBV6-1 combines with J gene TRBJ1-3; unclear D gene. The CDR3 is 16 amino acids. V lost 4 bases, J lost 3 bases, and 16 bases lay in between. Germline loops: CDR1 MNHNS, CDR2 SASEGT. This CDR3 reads CASSGPEVAIGNTIYF. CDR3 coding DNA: TGTGCCAGCAGTGGACCCGAGGTGGCAATTGGAAACACCATATATTTT.

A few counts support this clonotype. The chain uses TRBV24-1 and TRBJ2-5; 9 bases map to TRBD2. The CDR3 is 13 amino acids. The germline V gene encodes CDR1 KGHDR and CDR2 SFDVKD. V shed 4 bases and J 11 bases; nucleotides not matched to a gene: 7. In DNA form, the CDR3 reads TGTGCCACCAGTGACCACTCTAGCGGGGAGCAGTACTTC. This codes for CATSDHSSGEQYF.

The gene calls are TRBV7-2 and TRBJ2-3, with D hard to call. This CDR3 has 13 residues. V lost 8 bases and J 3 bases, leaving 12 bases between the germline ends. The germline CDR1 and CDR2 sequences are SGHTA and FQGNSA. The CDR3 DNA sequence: TGTGCCAGCGTTGGCGGAAAGACAGATACGCAGTATTTT. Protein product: CASVGGKTDTQYF.

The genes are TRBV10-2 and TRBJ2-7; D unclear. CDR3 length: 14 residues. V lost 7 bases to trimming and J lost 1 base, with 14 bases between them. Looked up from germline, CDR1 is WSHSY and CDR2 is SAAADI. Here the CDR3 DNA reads TGCGCCAGCAAGAATAGCTACATGTCCTACGAGCAGTACTTC. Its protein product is CASKNSYMSYEQYF.

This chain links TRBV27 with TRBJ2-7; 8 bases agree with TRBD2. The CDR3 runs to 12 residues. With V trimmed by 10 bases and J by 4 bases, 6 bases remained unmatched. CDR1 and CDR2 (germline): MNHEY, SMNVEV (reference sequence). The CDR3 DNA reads TGTGCCACGGGGGGGGCATATTACGAGCAGTACTTC. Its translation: CATGGAYYEQYF.

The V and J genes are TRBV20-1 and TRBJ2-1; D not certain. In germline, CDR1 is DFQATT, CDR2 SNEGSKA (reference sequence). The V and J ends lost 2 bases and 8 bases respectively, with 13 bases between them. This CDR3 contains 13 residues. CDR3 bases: TGCAGTGCTAGACCCCTCATGTGGTATGAGCAGTTCTTC. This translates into CSARPLMWYEQFF.